The clone carrying this TCR beta chain was counted only a few times. The antigen is not known. Unique molecular identifiers were attached to individual cDNA molecules. TCRdb re-called the 5' RACE reads with MiXCR, one entry per CDR3 protein. Among about 60,000 distinct CDR3 sequences listed, around 12% were seen once. In germline, CDR1 is SGHRS, CDR2 YFSETQ. V lost 0 bases, J lost 6 bases, and 13 bases lay in between. The CDR3 extends over 14 amino acids. The data are from a study of early T cells in non-severe SARS-CoV-2 infection. The wider study: Unsorted whole-blood RNA was sequenced in bulk, leaving chains unpaired.

Overall study results and limits: Comparison of clonotypes with VDJdb favored anti-spike CD8 responses while missing private and CD4 specificities.

The chain combines TRBV5-1 with TRBJ2-7; D is undetermined. This sequence originates from an adult who was a healthcare worker with PCR-confirmed SARS-CoV-2 infection or an uninfected control (not recorded which). Material: whole blood. CDR3 residues: CASSLAPPLGEQYF. For the CDR3, the DNA is TGCGCCAGCAGCTTGGCCCCTCCCTTGGGCGAGCAGTACTTC. The whole variable domain, filled in from reference TRBV5-1 and TRBJ2-7, reads KAGVTQTPRYLIKTRGQQVTLSCSPISGHRSVSWYQQTPGQGLQFLFEYFSETQRNKGNFPGRFSGRQFSNSRSEMNVSTLELGDSALYLCASSLAPPLGEQYFGPGTRLTVT.